This entry describes one TCR beta chain. This CDR3 region has 13 residues. The germline CDR1 and CDR2 sequences are MNHEY and SMNVEV (reference sequence). With 6 bases clipped from V and 8 bases from J, the junction kept 9 bases outside the gene matches. The sample comes from a study of blood T cell repertoires in COVID-19. In assigning cohorts, the study relied on participant-reported clinical history. Donors of Cohort 3 who recovered were those that had two negative PCRs, clearance, or symptom resolution. Per the original data handling: Nucleated cell counts were estimated from reference gene primer amplification. Clones were sequenced by immunoSEQ multiplex PCR, and TCRdb holds only the in-frame ones, with some missing. V and J calls and clone size are those listed in that table; D and trimming were worked out from the DNA. This table holds a few hundred thousand clones, approximately 89% found once.

The specimen sequenced was PBMCs or T cells enriched from blood (not recorded which). This receptor was taken from a woman aged 40 to 50 who had recovered from COVID-19. The V and J genes are TRBV27 and TRBJ1-2, with 7 bases fitting TRBD1. The CDR3 DNA reads as TGTGCCAGCAGCCCATCAGGGGGGTGGGGCTACACCTTC. Its translation: CASSPSGGWGYTF.